This T cell receptor beta chain was documented in a study of blood T cell repertoires in COVID-19. TCRdb's copy holds only in-frame clones and misses some; the assay was immunoSEQ multiplex PCR. The repertoire includes 390,000 or so clones, about 89% of them detected once, and about 3% sits in the top ten. Looked up from germline, CDR1 is SGHVS and CDR2 is FQNEAQ. With 5 bases removed from V and 4 bases from J, the gap between germline ends came to 15 bases. The CDR3 totals 15 residues. Sequenced material: peripheral blood. The V gene is TRBV7-8, the J gene TRBJ1-3; D call uncertain. The TCR comes from a woman in her thirties with COVID-19, enrolled during active disease. CDR3 sequence: CASSPAGLGGNTIYF. Here the CDR3 DNA reads TGTGCCAGCAGCCCCGCGGGGTTGGGCGGAAACACCATATATTTT.